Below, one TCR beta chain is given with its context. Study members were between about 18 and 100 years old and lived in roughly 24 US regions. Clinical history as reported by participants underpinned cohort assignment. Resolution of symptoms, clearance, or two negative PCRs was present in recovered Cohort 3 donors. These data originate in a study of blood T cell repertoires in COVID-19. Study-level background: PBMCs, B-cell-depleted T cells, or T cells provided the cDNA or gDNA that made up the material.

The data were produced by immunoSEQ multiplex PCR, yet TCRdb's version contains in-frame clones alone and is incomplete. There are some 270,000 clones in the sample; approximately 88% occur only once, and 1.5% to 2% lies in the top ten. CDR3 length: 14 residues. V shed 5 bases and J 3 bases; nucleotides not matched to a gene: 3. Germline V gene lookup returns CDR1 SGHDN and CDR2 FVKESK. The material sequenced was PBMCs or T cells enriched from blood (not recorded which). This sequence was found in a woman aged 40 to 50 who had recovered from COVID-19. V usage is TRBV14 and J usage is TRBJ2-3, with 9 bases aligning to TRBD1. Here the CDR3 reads CASSYRGRTDTQYF. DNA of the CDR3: TGTGCCAGCAGCTACAGGGGGCGGACAGATACGCAGTATTTT.